Below are 20 T cell receptor beta chains sequenced from a single sample in a study of cytomegalovirus exposure and HLA in healthy donors. The PCR was carried out with 60 Vbeta primers and 13 Jbeta primers. Repertoires were generated with immunoSEQ multiplex PCR, while TCRdb's copy carries only in-frame clones and drops some. The sample carries fewer than 80,000 clones, approximately 75% recorded once. The sequenced material came from PBMCs. These receptors were obtained from a man in his fifties in good health and CMV-seropositive.

V usage is TRBV2 and J usage is TRBJ2-7; TRBD2 agrees at 11 bases. The germline V gene has CDR1 SNHLY and CDR2 FYNNEI. This CDR3 has 14 amino acids. The J segment lost 4 bases and the V segment lost 5 bases, leaving 4 bases of the junction unmatched. The CDR3: CASSRTSGSYEQYF. In DNA form, the CDR3 reads TGTGCCAGCAGTAGAACTAGCGGGAGTTACGAGCAGTACTTC.

This rearrangement joins TRBV6-5 to TRBJ2-7; D not certain. This CDR3 is 14 amino acids long. Per germline, CDR1 MNHEY and CDR2 SVGAGI. V was clipped by 0 bases and J by 3 bases, with 9 bases between them. CDR3 bases: TGTGCCAGCAGTTACTCGGCAACCCGCTACGAGCAGTACTTC. Its translation is CASSYSATRYEQYF.

This chain connects TRBV27 to TRBJ2-7; the match to TRBD2 covers 7 bases. V dropped 2 bases and J dropped 0; count of bases not matched to a gene: 4. This CDR3 has 15 residues. Germline CDR1 and CDR2: MNHEY and SMNVEV (reference sequence). The chain's CDR3 is CASSLTSVLSYEQYF. CDR3 DNA sequence: TGTGCCAGCAGTTTAACTAGCGTCCTCTCCTACGAGCAGTACTTC.

In this sample, this clone turned up once. The genes are TRBV7-2 and TRBJ2-5, with 12 bases fitting TRBD2. The CDR3 spans 18 residues. Germline V gene sequence: CDR1 SGHTA, CDR2 FQGNSA. After removal of 3 bases from V and 2 bases from J, the junction contained 10 bases not matched to a gene. DNA of the CDR3: TGTGCCAGCAGCTTCGGGCTAGCGGGAGGGCGGGGGCAAGAGACCCAGTACTTC. It encodes CASSFGLAGGRGQETQYF.

This clone has just a few counts. The chain is built from TRBV4-1 and TRBJ1-3; no definite D call. V was shortened by 0 bases and J by 0 bases, with 12 bases between the two germline ends. CDR3 length equals 17 residues. Germline CDR1 is MGHRA and CDR2 is YSYEKL. The CDR3 spells CASSQDPVSNSGNTIYF. The CDR3 bases are TGCGCCAGCAGCCAAGATCCGGTCTCCAACTCTGGAAACACCATATATTTT.

This clone turned up a few times. This rearrangement joins TRBV6-6 to TRBJ1-5, with a weak D call TRBD1 (6 bases). CDR1 is MNHNY, CDR2 SVGAGI, per germline (reference sequence). This CDR3 region has 15 residues. V was pared by 0 bases and J by 3 bases, with 9 bases between. This chain's CDR3 is CASSYSAGANQPQHF. CDR3 bases: TGTGCCAGCAGTTACTCGGCAGGGGCCAATCAGCCCCAGCATTTT.

The V and J genes are TRBV7-2 and TRBJ2-2; D not resolved. The CDR3 sequence is 10 residues long. Germline-derived CDR1 and CDR2 are SGHTA and FQGNSA. Deletions cut 5 bases from V and 10 bases from J, with 5 bases between. This CDR3 reads CASSLVELFF. The CDR3 DNA follows: TGTGCCAGCAGCCTCGTGGAGCTGTTTTTT.

This clone was seen once. The chain joins TRBV28 to TRBJ1-3; D perhaps matches TRBD1 (5 bases). Germline assignment: CDR1 MDHEN and CDR2 SYDVKM. The V end lost 4 bases, the J end lost 9 bases, and 25 bases lay between the germline ends. The CDR3 contains 17 residues. The CDR3 coding sequence is TGTGCCAGCAGTTCCTGGACAAGGGGCCCACCCGGTACCACCATATATTTT. Its translation is CASSSWTRGPPGTTIYF.

V and J are TRBV30 and TRBJ2-7; 8 bases line up with TRBD2. The CDR3 is 13 residues long. The junction had 6 bases not matched to a gene; V was cut back by 3 bases and J by 5 bases. Germline V gene lookup returns CDR1 GTSNPN and CDR2 SVGIG (reference sequence). CDR3 bases: TGTGCCTGGAGGAGCGGGAGATTCAACGAGCAGTACTTC. It encodes CAWRSGRFNEQYF.

This clone has a handful of counts. This rearrangement joins TRBV4-2 to TRBJ2-6; 11 nucleotides line up with TRBD1. The CDR3 runs 18 residues. Germline CDR1 LGHNA, CDR2 YNFKEQ. The junction had 5 bases not matched to a gene; V was cut back by 0 bases and J by 4 bases. CDR3 nucleotide sequence: TGTGCCAGCAGCCAAGAGGACAGGGGGCTGCGGGGGGCCAACGTCCTGACTTTC. Translated: CASSQEDRGLRGANVLTF.

The chain recombines TRBV11-2 with TRBJ1-2, with TRBD1 as a possible D gene (6 bases). CDR1 and CDR2 from the germline V gene are SGHAT and FQNNGV. CDR3 length: 15 amino acids. Trimming took 3 bases from V and 8 from J, leaving 19 bases between them. The CDR3 nucleotides are TGTGCCAGCAGCTTGGCGGGGGCGGCACCGGAAGGCTACACCTTC. It yields the protein CASSLAGAAPEGYTF.

The gene calls are TRBV6-4 and TRBJ2-1; 9 bases are a match to TRBD2. Trimming cost V 5 bases and J 6 bases; bases outside gene matches: 11. CDR1 and CDR2 from the germline V gene are MRHNA and SNTAGT. The CDR3 has 16 residues. CDR3 protein: CASSFQASGKTNEQFF. CDR3 sequence (DNA): TGTGCCAGCAGTTTTCAGGCTAGCGGGAAGACCAATGAGCAGTTCTTC.

The V and J genes are TRBV30 and TRBJ2-5; weak D call: TRBD1 (5 bases). TRBJ2-7 matches the DNA end more closely, so the J call is doubtful. Per germline, CDR1 GTSNPN and CDR2 SVGIG (reference sequence). The CDR3 runs to 12 residues. The CDR3 is CAWTNRKYEQYF. Written as DNA, the CDR3 is TGTGCCTGGACCAACAGGAAGTACGAGCAGTACTTC.

The V and J genes are TRBV7-9 and TRBJ1-1; 7 positions agree with TRBD1. The CDR3 runs 14 residues. The germline CDR1 and CDR2 sequences are SEHNR and FQNEAQ (reference sequence). V shed 0 bases and J 4 bases; nucleotides not matched to a gene: 2. The CDR3 DNA is TGTGCCAGCAGCTTAGCAGGGGGCGGCACTGAAGCTTTCTTT. Amino acid sequence: CASSLAGGGTEAFF. The variable domain in full, with the rest retrieved from reference TRBV7-9 and TRBJ1-1, is DTGVSQNPRHKITKRGQNVTFRCDPISEHNRLYWYRQTLGQGPEFLTYFQNEAQLEKSRLLSDRFSAERPKGSFSTLEIQRTEQGDSAMYLCASSLAGGGTEAFFGQGTRLTVV.

The CDR3 protein is CASSAGLAGPAQQYF. The CDR3 bases are TGTGCCAGCAGTGCCGGACTAGCGGGACCGGCGCAGCAGTACTTC. The V and J genes are TRBV6-6 and TRBJ2-7, with 12 positions matching TRBD2. The J segment lost 8 bases and the V segment lost 5 bases, leaving 10 bases of the junction unmatched. The CDR3 length is 15 residues. Per germline, CDR1 MNHNY and CDR2 SVGAGI (reference sequence).

The chain employs TRBV7-2 and TRBJ1-4; 8 bases map to TRBD1. Germline-derived CDR1 and CDR2 are SGHTA and FQGNSA. CDR3 length equals 16 residues. J gave up 7 bases and V 1 base, and 8 bases lay outside the gene matches. CDR3 region: CASSLVGRTGSEKLFF. The CDR3 nucleotides are TGTGCCAGCAGCTTAGTAGGGAGGACAGGGAGTGAAAAACTGTTTTTT.

This chain connects TRBV19 to TRBJ1-5, with 7 bases lining up with TRBD1. V gave up 6 bases and J gave up 4 bases; unmatched junction bases: 3. From germline, CDR1 is LNHDA and CDR2 SQIVND (reference sequence). This CDR3 spans 13 amino acids. The CDR3 loop is CASSSTGNQPQHF. The CDR3 DNA sequence: TGTGCCAGTAGCTCGACAGGGAATCAGCCCCAGCATTTT.

The genes are TRBV2 and TRBJ1-2, with 7 bases fitting TRBD1. Germline CDR1 reads SNHLY; CDR2 reads FYNNEI. After removal of 6 bases from V and 6 bases from J, the junction contained 10 bases not matched to a gene. CDR3 length: 14 amino acids. The chain's CDR3 is CASSGPTGLDGYTF. CDR3 in DNA: TGTGCCAGCAGCGGGCCGACAGGGTTGGATGGCTACACCTTC.

The gene calls are TRBV30 and TRBJ2-3; TRBD1 agrees at 7 bases. Germline loops: CDR1 GTSNPN, CDR2 SVGIG (reference sequence). After removal of 6 bases from V and 2 bases from J, the junction contained 11 bases not matched to a gene. The CDR3 extends over 15 amino acids. In DNA, the CDR3 is TGTGCCTGTACCTCGGGACAGCATAACACAGATACGCAGTATTTT. It is translated as CACTSGQHNTDTQYF.

The chain uses TRBV7-3 and TRBJ2-5; a possible D gene is TRBD2 (5 bases). Germline lookup yields CDR1 SGHTA and CDR2 FQGTGA. Trimming cost V 1 base and J 6 bases, with 6 bases left between them. CDR3 size: 12 residues. The chain's CDR3 is CASSLSGQTQYF. The CDR3 nucleotides are TGTGCCAGCAGCTTAAGCGGGCAGACCCAGTACTTC.